Many counts were recorded for the clone carrying this T cell receptor (beta chain). Its antigen is unidentified. This sample stems from a study of Graves' ophthalmopathy and Graves' hyperthyroidism. In the study overall: Hyperthyroidism is called stable when no ophthalmopathy develops within 18 months of follow-up. Study-wide points: Using 13 signatures, a model distinguished ophthalmopathy from stable hyperthyroidism, reaching 85% to 90% sensitivity and approximately 80% specificity. Blood also held most thyroid clonotypes expanded above 0.001 frequency.

Orbital computed tomography, together with clinical symptoms, serum thyroxine, TRAb and thyroid ultrasound, was used for diagnosis. The V gene end was trimmed by 6 bases and the J gene end by 1 base; junction bases not matched to a gene: 3. The CDR3 spans 15 residues. Per germline, CDR1 SGHVS and CDR2 FNYEAQ. Amplification from RNA transcripts yielded the TCR beta CDR3 regions. The authors performed first-round RT-PCR with HTBI primers and then a second-round multiplex PCR. Each CDR3 protein gets one entry after TCRdb re-called the multiplex PCR reads with MiXCR. The table lists approximately 1.2 million distinct CDR3 sequences, around a third of them singletons.

The clonotype was recovered from an adult man with Graves' hyperthyroidism. Sequencing was done on a sample of peripheral blood or thyroid tissue (not recorded which). This chain links TRBV7-6 with TRBJ2-2; 9 bases line up with TRBD1. This CDR3 reads CASRRQGGNTGELFF. The CDR3 DNA reads as TGTGCCAGCAGGCGACAGGGGGGGAACACCGGGGAGCTGTTTTTT.